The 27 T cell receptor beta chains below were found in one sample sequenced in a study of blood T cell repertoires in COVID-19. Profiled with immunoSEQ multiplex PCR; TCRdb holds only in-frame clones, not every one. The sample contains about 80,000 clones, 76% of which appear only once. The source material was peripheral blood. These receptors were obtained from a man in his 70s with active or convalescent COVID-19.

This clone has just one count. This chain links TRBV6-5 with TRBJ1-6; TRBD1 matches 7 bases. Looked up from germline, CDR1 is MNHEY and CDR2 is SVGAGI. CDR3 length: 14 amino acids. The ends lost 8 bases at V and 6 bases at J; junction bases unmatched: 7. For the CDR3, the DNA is TGTGCCAGCGACCGGGACAGAACTAATTCACCCCTCCACTTT. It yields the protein CASDRDRTNSPLHF.

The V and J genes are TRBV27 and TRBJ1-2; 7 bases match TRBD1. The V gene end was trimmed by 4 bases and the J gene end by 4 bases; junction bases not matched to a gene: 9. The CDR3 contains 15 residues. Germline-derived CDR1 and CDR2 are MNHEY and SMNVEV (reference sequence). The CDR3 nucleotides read TGTGCCAGCAGTTCGGGACAGTTCGGTCTCTATGGCTACACCTTC. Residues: CASSSGQFGLYGYTF.

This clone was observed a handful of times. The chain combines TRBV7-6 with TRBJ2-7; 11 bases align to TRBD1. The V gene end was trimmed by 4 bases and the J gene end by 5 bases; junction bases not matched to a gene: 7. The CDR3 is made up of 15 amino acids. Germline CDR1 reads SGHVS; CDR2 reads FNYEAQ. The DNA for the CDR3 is TGTGCCAGCAGCTCCTTGGGACAGGGGGTCGACGAGCAGTACTTC. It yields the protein CASSSLGQGVDEQYF.

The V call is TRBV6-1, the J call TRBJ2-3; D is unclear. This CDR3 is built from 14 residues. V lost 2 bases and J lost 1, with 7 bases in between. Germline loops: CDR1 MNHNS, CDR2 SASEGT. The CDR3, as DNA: TGTGCCAGCAGTGAAAGCCGCGGCACAGATACGCAGTATTTT. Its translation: CASSESRGTDTQYF.

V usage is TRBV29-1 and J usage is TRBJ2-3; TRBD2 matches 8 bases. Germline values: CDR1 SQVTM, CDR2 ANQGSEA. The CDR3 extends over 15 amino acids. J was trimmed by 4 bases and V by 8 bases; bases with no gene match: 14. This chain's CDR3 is CSTGGLGKGADTQYF. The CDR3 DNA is TGCAGCACGGGGGGACTAGGAAAGGGGGCAGATACGCAGTATTTT.

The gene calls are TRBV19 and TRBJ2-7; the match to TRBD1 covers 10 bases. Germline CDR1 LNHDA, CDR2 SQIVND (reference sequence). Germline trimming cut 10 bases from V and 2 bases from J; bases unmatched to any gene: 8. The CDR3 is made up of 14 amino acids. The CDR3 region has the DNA TGTGCCACCAACCCGGGACAGGGGACCTACGAGCAGTACTTC. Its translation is CATNPGQGTYEQYF.

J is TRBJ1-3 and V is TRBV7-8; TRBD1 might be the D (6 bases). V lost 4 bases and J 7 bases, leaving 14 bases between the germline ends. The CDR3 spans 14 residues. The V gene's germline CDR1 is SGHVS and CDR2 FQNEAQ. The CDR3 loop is CASSSNRVFNTIYF. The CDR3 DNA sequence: TGTGCCAGCAGCTCGAACAGGGTGTTCAACACCATATATTTT.

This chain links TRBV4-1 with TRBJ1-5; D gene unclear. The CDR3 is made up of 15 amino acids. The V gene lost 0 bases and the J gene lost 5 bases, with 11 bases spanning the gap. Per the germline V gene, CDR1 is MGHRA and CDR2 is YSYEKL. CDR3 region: CASSQEGRYDQPQHF. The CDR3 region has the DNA TGCGCCAGCAGCCAAGAGGGCAGGTACGATCAGCCCCAGCATTTT.

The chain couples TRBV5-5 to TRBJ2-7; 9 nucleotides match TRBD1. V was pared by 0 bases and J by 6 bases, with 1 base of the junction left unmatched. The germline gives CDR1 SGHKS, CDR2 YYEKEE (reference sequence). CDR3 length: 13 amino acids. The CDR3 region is CASSLETGGEQYF. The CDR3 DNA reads TGTGCCAGCAGCTTGGAGACAGGGGGCGAGCAGTACTTC.

Here the CDR3 reads CASSLDRDSPLHF. The CDR3, as DNA: TGTGCCAGCAGCTTAGACAGGGATTCACCCCTCCACTTT. The V gene is TRBV11-2, the J gene TRBJ1-6; the D gene is possibly TRBD1 (5 bases). Trimming took off 0 bases at V and 8 bases at J, with 5 bases between the two ends. Germline V gene sequence: CDR1 SGHAT, CDR2 FQNNGV. The CDR3 consists of 13 residues.

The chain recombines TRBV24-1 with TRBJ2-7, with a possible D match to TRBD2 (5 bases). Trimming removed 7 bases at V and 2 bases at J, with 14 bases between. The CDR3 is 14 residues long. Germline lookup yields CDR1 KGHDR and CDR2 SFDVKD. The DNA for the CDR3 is TGTGCCACCAGCAGTGCGAAGGGAGCCTACGAGCAGTACTTC. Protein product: CATSSAKGAYEQYF.

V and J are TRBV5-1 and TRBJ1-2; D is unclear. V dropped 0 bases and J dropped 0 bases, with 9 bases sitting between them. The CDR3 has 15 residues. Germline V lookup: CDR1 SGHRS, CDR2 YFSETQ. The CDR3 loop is CASSLADNSNYGYTF. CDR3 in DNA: TGCGCCAGCAGCTTGGCCGACAATTCTAACTATGGCTACACCTTC.

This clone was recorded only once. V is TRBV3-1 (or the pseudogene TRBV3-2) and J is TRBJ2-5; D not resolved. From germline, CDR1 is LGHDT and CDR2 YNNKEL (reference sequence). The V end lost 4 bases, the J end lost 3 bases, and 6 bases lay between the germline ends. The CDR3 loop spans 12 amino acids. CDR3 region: CASSLAEETQYF. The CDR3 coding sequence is TGTGCCAGCAGCCTTGCGGAAGAGACCCAGTACTTC.

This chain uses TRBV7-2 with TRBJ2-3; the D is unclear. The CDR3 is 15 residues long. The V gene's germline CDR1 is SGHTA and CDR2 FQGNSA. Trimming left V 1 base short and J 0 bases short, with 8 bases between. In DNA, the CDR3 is TGTGCCAGCAGCTTAGTCGGTGGTAGCACAGATACGCAGTATTTT. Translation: CASSLVGGSTDTQYF.

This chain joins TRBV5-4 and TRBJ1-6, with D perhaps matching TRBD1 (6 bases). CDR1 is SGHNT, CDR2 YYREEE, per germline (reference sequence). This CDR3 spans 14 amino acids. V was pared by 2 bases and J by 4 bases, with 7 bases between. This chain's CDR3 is CASSLQGYNSPLHF. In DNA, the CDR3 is TGTGCCAGCAGCTTACAGGGTTATAATTCACCCCTCCACTTT.

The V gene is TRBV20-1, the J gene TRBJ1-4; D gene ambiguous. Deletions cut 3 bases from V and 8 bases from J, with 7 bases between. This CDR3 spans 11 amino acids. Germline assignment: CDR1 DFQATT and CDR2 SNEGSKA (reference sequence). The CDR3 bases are TGCAGTGCTAGGGTGAGAGAAAAACTGTTTTTT. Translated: CSARVREKLFF.

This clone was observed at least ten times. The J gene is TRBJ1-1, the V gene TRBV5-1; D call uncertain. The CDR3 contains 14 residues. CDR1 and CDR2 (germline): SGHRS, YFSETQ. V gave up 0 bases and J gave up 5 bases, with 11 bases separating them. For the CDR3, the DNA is TGCGCCAGCAGCTTGGAGGCGGTGTCGACTGAAGCTTTCTTT. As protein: CASSLEAVSTEAFF. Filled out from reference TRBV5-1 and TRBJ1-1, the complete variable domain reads KAGVTQTPRYLIKTRGQQVTLSCSPISGHRSVSWYQQTPGQGLQFLFEYFSETQRNKGNFPGRFSGRQFSNSRSEMNVSTLELGDSALYLCASSLEAVSTEAFFGQGTRLTVV.

The CDR3 here is CATSLGQGRDQYF. In DNA, the CDR3 is TGTGCCACCAGTCTAGGACAGGGAAGGGACCAGTACTTC. The chain has TRBV24-1 and TRBJ2-7; 8 bases align to TRBD1. The trim removed 6 bases at V and 10 bases at J, leaving 10 bases unmatched. Germline V CDR1 and CDR2: KGHDR, SFDVKD. CDR3 length: 13 residues.

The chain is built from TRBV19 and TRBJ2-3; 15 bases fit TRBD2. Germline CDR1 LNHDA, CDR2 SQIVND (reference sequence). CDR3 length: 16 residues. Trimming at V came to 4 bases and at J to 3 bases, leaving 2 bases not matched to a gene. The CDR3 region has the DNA TGTGCCAGTAGTAGGGGACTAGCGGGGGGAACAGATACGCAGTATTTT. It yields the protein CASSRGLAGGTDTQYF. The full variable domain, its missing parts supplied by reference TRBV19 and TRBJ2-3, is DGGITQSPKYLFRKEGQNVTLSCEQNLNHDAMYWYRQDPGQGLRLIYYSQIVNDFQKGDIAEGYSVSREKKESFPLTVTSAQKNPTAFYLCASSRGLAGGTDTQYFGPGTRLTVL.

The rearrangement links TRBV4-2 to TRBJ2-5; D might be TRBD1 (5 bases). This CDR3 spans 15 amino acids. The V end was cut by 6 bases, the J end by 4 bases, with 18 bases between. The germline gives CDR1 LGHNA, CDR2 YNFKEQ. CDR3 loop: CASRTKDGRGETQYF. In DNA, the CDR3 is TGTGCCAGCAGAACCAAGGATGGAAGGGGAGAGACCCAGTACTTC.

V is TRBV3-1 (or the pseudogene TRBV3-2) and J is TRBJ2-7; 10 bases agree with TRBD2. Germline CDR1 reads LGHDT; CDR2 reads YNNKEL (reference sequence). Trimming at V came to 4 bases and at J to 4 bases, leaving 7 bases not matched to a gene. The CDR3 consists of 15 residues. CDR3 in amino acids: CASSLLAGLLYEQYF. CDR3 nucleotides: TGTGCCAGCAGCCTACTAGCGGGGCTTTTATACGAGCAGTACTTC.

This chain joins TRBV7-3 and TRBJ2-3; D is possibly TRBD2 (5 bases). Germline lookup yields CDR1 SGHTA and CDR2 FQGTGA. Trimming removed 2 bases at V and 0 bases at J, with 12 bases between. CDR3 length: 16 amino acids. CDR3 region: CASSLGGDRSTDTQYF. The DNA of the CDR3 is TGTGCCAGCAGCTTAGGAGGTGATCGGAGCACAGATACGCAGTATTTT.

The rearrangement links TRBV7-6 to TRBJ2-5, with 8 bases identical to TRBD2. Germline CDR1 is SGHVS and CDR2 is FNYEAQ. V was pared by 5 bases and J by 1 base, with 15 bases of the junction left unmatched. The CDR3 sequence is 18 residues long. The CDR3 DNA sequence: TGTGCCAGCAGCCCAAGGAGCGGGACTAGAATTTCCCAAGAGACCCAGTACTTC. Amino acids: CASSPRSGTRISQETQYF.

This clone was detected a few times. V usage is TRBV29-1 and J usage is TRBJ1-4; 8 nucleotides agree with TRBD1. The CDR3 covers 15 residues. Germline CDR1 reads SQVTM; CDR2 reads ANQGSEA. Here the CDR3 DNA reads TGCCCGCTGGACAGGGTTGAGAAGACGAAGCCTAAACTGTTTTTT. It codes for CPLDRVEKTKPKLFF.

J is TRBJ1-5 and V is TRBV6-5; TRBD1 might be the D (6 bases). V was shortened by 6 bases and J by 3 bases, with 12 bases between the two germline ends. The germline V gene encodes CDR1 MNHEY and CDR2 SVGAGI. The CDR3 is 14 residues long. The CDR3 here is CASRRSGANQPQHF. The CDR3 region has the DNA TGTGCCAGCAGGAGGTCAGGGGCCAATCAGCCCCAGCATTTT.

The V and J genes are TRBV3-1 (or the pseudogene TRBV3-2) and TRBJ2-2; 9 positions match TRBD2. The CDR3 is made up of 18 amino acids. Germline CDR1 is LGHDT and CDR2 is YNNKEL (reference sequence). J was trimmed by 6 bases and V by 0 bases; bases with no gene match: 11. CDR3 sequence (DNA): TGTGCCAGCAGCCAAGATCACGGCGGGGGGGCGTTAGCCGGGGAGCTGTTTTTT. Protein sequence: CASSQDHGGGALAGELFF.

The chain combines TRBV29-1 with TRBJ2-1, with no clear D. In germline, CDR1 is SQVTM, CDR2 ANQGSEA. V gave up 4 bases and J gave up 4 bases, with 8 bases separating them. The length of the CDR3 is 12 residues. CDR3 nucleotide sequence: TGCAGCGTTGGGGCTCCTTACAATGAGCAGTTCTTC. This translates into CSVGAPYNEQFF.